This TCR beta chain was observed in a study of blood T cell repertoires in COVID-19. Study overall: Both acute and convalescent COVID-19 samples were obtained from the United States, Italy and Spain. T cells, B-cell-depleted T cells, or PBMCs provided the cDNA or gDNA that served as material.

Adults between about 18 and 89 years of age took part from 24 US areas. Participants were placed into cohorts based on the clinical history they reported. Profiled with immunoSEQ multiplex PCR; TCRdb holds only in-frame clones, not every one. Of hundreds of thousands of clones detected, around 88% appear once; the ten largest clones hold roughly 14%. The length of the CDR3 is 15 residues. V dropped 10 bases and J dropped 1; count of bases not matched to a gene: 10. Germline V CDR1 and CDR2: LNHDA, SQIVND (reference sequence). The sequence derives from a woman aged 45-59 years with acute COVID-19. Sequences were obtained from PBMCs or T cells enriched from blood (not recorded which). J is TRBJ2-1 and V is TRBV19; 7 bases map to TRBD2. The CDR3 here is CATTSSGMSYNEQFF. The CDR3 nucleotides are TGTGCCACCACCAGCAGCGGGATGTCCTACAATGAGCAGTTCTTC.